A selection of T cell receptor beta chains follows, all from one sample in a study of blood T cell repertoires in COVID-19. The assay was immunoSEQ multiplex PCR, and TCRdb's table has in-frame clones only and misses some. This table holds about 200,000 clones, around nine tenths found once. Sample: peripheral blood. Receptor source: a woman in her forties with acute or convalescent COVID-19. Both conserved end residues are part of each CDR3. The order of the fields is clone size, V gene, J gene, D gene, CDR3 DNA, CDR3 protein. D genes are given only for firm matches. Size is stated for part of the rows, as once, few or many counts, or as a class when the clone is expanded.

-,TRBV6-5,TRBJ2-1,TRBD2,TGTGCCAGCAGTTACTCGATGACTAGCGGGGTGTGGGAGTTCTTC,CASSYSMTSGVWEFF
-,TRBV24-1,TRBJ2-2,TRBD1,TGTGCCACCAGCAACAGGGGGAACACCGGGGAGCTGTTTTTT,CATSNRGNTGELFF
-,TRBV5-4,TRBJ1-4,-,TGTGCCAGCAGCTTATTAGGCGGAAGAGCTAATGAAAAACTGTTTTTT,CASSLLGGRANEKLFF
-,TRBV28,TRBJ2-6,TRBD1,TGTGCCAGCAGTACAAGACAGGGCGCGGGGGCCAACGTCCTGACTTTC,CASSTRQGAGANVLTF
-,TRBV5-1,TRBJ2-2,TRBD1,TGCGCCAGCAGCCCGGGACAGGGGGCCGGCGGGGAGCTGTTTTTT,CASSPGQGAGGELFF
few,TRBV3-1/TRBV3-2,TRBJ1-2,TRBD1,TGTGCCAGCAGCCAGGAGGGGGCCGGTGGCTACACCTTC,CASSQEGAGGYTF
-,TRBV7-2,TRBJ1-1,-,TGTGCCAGCAGCGGCAGGGACAATTTGAGGACCGGCACTGAAGCTTTCTTT,CASSGRDNLRTGTEAFF
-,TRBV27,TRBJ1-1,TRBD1,TGTGCCAGCAGTCCACGGACAGGGGGATGGGTGAACACTGAAGCTTTCTTT,CASSPRTGGWVNTEAFF
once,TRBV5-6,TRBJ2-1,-,TGTGCCAGCAGCCATGCGCGGAACTCCTACAATGAGCAGTTCTTC,CASSHARNSYNEQFF
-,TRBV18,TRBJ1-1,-,TGTGCCAGCTCACCACGCCAGCCGGACAGCAACACTGAAGCTTTCTTT,CASSPRQPDSNTEAFF
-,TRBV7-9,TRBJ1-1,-,TGTGCCAGCAGCTTTTCTCCCAGGGGAACGAACACTGAAGCTTTCTTT,CASSFSPRGTNTEAFF
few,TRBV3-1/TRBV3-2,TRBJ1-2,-,TGTGCCAGCAGCCAAGGGGGGGAATCCTATGGCTACACCTTC,CASSQGGESYGYTF
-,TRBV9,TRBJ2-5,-,TGTGCCAGCAGCGTAGGAGGGGGGGGCAGGGAGACCCAGTACTTC,CASSVGGGGRETQYF